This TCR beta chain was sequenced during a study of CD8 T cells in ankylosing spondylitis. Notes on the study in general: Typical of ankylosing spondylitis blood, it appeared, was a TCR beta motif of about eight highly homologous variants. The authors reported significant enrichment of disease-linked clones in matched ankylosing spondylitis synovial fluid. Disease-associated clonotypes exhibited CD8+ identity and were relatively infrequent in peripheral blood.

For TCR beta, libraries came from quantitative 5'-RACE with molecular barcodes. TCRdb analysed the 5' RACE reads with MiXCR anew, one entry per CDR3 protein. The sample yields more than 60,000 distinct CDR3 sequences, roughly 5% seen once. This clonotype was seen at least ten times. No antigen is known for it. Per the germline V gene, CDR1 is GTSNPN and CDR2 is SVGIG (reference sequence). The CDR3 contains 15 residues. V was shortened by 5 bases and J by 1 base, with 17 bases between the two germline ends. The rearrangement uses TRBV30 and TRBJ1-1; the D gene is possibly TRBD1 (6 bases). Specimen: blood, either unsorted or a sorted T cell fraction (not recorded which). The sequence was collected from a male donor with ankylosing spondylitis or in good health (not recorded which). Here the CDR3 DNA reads TGTGCCTGGCGTCAGACCGACAGGAGGAACACTGAAGCTTTCTTT. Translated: CAWRQTDRRNTEAFF.